Listed below are T cell receptor beta chains from one sample, sequenced in a study of naive and memory T cell subsets. From the UMI-ligation and nested PCR reads, TCRdb called clonotypes with MiXCR, one entry per CDR3 protein. The sample includes about 85,000 distinct CDR3 sequences, under 15% of them seen just once. Source material: central memory CD4+ T cells from blood. The receptor set was obtained from a human donor in good health. CDR3s include the opening cysteine and the closing phenylalanine or tryptophan. Each record gives: clone size, J gene, D gene, V gene, CDR3 protein, CDR3 DNA. A D gene is named only where the DNA matches it firmly. Part of the rows lack a size; the others show once, few, many or a class for expanded clones.

NA | TRBJ1-1 | NA | TRBV10-3 | CAISESVGEAFF | TGTGCCATCAGTGAGTCGGTGGGTGAAGCTTTCTTT
few | TRBJ1-1 | TRBD1 | TRBV9 | CASSVRAGGQGGTEAFF | TGTGCCAGCAGCGTCCGCGCAGGGGGCCAAGGCGGCACTGAAGCTTTCTTT
NA | TRBJ2-6 | NA | TRBV7-3 | CASKSSAGANVLTF | TGTGCCAGCAAATCGAGCGCTGGGGCCAACGTCCTGACTTTC
NA | TRBJ2-2 | TRBD2 | TRBV2 | CASGTNANTGELFF | TGTGCTTCCGGGACTAACGCGAACACCGGGGAGCTGTTTTTT
NA | TRBJ2-3 | TRBD2 | TRBV6-2/TRBV6-3 | CASSYRLAGSSTDTQYF | TGTGCCAGCAGTTATAGACTAGCGGGCTCTAGCACAGATACGCAGTATTTT
few | TRBJ2-5 | NA | TRBV3-1 | CASSHAETQYF | TGTGCCAGCAGCCATGCAGAGACCCAGTACTTC
NA | TRBJ1-1 | TRBD1 | TRBV18 | CASSPGRASRQGARTEAFF | TGTGCCAGCTCACCAGGTCGCGCCTCAAGACAGGGGGCTAGGACTGAAGCTTTCTTT
few | TRBJ1-2 | TRBD1 | TRBV6-6 | CASTHDRDGGYTF | TGTGCCAGCACTCATGACAGGGACGGTGGCTACACCTTC
NA | TRBJ2-1 | TRBD2 | TRBV28 | CASSTRGKAGGRYEQFF | TGTGCCAGCAGTACGCGGGGCAAAGCGGGAGGGAGGTATGAGCAGTTCTTC
NA | TRBJ2-3 | TRBD2 | TRBV20-1 | CSARDLPQRLAGRTDTQYF | TGCAGTGCTAGAGACCTTCCCCAACGGCTAGCGGGACGCACAGATACGCAGTATTTT
few | TRBJ2-1 | NA | TRBV7-2 | CASSYSDEQFF | TGTGCCAGCAGTTATAGCGATGAGCAGTTCTTC
NA | TRBJ2-3 | NA | TRBV13 | CASSSRDGTDTQYF | TGTGCCAGCAGCTCCCGGGACGGCACAGATACGCAGTATTTT
few | TRBJ1-2 | NA | TRBV29-1 | CSVEDRGAGTNYGYTF | TGCAGCGTTGAAGATCGAGGAGCGGGGACTAACTATGGCTACACCTTC
few | TRBJ2-3 | TRBD2 | TRBV12-3/TRBV12-4 | CASTLAGMNTDTQYF | TGTGCCAGCACCTTAGCGGGGATGAACACAGATACGCAGTATTTT
many | TRBJ1-3 | NA | TRBV20-1 | CSARAPGNTIYF | TGCAGTGCCAGGGCTCCTGGAAACACCATATATTTT
NA | TRBJ2-5 | NA | TRBV20-1 | CSARVAGLEETQYF | TGCAGTGCTAGAGTGGCAGGGTTGGAGGAGACCCAGTACTTC
NA | TRBJ1-5 | NA | TRBV4-1 | CASSQEWDRGNQPQHF | TGCGCCAGCAGCCAAGAATGGGATCGGGGCAATCAGCCCCAGCATTTT
few | TRBJ2-4 | TRBD2 | TRBV7-2 | CASATGGPKNIQYF | TGTGCCAGCGCCACGGGAGGGCCCAAAAACATTCAGTACTTC
NA | TRBJ1-4 | TRBD1 | TRBV2 | CASRIQPGTGNEKLFF | TGTGCCAGCAGGATACAGCCCGGGACAGGGAATGAAAAACTGTTTTTT
NA | TRBJ2-7 | NA | TRBV5-6 | CASGSRLVHSYEQYF | TGTGCCAGCGGATCCCGACTAGTCCACTCCTACGAGCAGTACTTC
many | TRBJ2-2 | TRBD2 | TRBV6-2/TRBV6-3 | CASSPLAGKGTGELFF | TGTGCCAGCAGCCCACTAGCGGGCAAAGGGACCGGGGAGCTGTTTTTT
many | TRBJ2-7 | NA | TRBV29-1 | CSVGDGYEQYF | TGCAGCGTTGGGGACGGATACGAGCAGTACTTC
many | TRBJ2-1 | TRBD1 | TRBV20-1 | CSAGTVFNEQFF | TGCAGTGCCGGGACAGTCTTTAATGAGCAGTTCTTC
few | TRBJ2-6 | NA | TRBV5-6 | CASSRLTGANVLTF | TGTGCCAGCAGCCGTCTTACTGGGGCCAACGTCCTGACTTTC
NA | TRBJ1-5 | TRBD1 | TRBV12-3/TRBV12-4 | CASSSRDRGPNQPQHF | TGTGCCAGCAGTTCAAGGGACAGGGGGCCGAATCAGCCCCAGCATTTT
many | TRBJ2-4 | NA | TRBV24-1 | CATSDFGNIQYF | TGTGCCACCAGTGATTTTGGGAACATTCAGTACTTC
NA | TRBJ2-1 | NA | TRBV20-1 | CSADRGAGGYNEQFF | TGCAGTGCCGACCGGGGGGCAGGGGGCTACAATGAGCAGTTCTTC
NA | TRBJ2-3 | TRBD1 | TRBV5-1 | CASSLPGQVTDTQYF | TGCGCCAGCAGCTTACCGGGACAGGTGACAGATACGCAGTATTTT
NA | TRBJ2-6 | TRBD1 | TRBV6-5 | CASSYVTGGTSGANVLTF | TGTGCCAGCAGTTACGTGACAGGGGGCACGTCTGGGGCCAACGTCCTGACTTTC
few | TRBJ2-5 | NA | TRBV6-5 | CASSYRGAGETQYF | TGTGCCAGCAGTTACAGGGGAGCGGGAGAGACCCAGTACTTC
many | TRBJ2-2 | TRBD1 | TRBV2 | CASRAGTGKIGELFF | TGTGCCAGCAGGGCCGGGACAGGGAAGATCGGGGAGCTGTTTTTT
NA | TRBJ2-2 | NA | TRBV6-6 | CVSSTQGNTGELFF | TGTGTCAGCAGCACACAGGGGAACACCGGGGAGCTGTTTTTT
NA | TRBJ2-5 | TRBD2 | TRBV2 | CASRLLAGGGETQYF | TGTGCCAGCAGACTTCTAGCGGGAGGGGGGGAGACCCAGTACTTC
many | TRBJ2-5 | NA | TRBV21-1 | CASSQRGSGQGIPETQYF | TGTGCCAGCAGCCAAAGAGGGTCCGGACAGGGAATTCCGGAGACCCAGTACTTC
NA | TRBJ2-7 | NA | TRBV7-2 | CASSLTSLQYF | TGTGCCAGCAGCTTAACTTCCTTGCAGTACTTC
many | TRBJ1-1 | NA | TRBV7-2 | CASSLGASLNTEAFF | TGTGCCAGCAGCTTAGGGGCAAGCTTGAACACTGAAGCTTTCTTT
few | TRBJ2-1 | TRBD2 | TRBV5-6 | CASSRRTSGINSYNEQFF | TGTGCCAGCAGCCGTCGGACTAGCGGGATCAATTCCTACAATGAGCAGTTCTTC